Following are 27 T cell receptor beta chains from one sample sequenced in a study of identifying expanded T cells in peripheral blood. Sequencing was performed with immunoSEQ multiplex PCR; in TCRdb, only in-frame clones are kept and a portion is missing. The sample has around 100,000 clones; about 89% are singletons. Material for sequencing was blood. The origin of the receptors is a person aged 18 to 75 in good health.

The rearrangement joins TRBV4-3 to TRBJ1-1; D is unclear. Germline V gene sequence: CDR1 LGHNA, CDR2 YSLEER. The CDR3 has 14 amino acids. The V and J ends lost 1 base and 8 bases respectively, with 14 bases between them. For the CDR3, the DNA is TGCGCCAGCAGCCAAGTCGGGTCAGAGGTAGAAGCTTTCTTT. Translating it yields CASSQVGSEVEAFF.

The CDR3 region is CASSSTGDSGNTIYF. The CDR3 nucleotides read TGTGCCAGCAGTTCGACAGGGGACTCTGGAAACACCATATATTTT. The chain recombines TRBV28 with TRBJ1-3; 8 positions agree with TRBD1. Germline V gives CDR1 MDHEN, CDR2 SYDVKM. V lost 4 bases and J lost 0; bases outside the gene matches: 2. The CDR3 runs 15 residues.

Here the CDR3 DNA reads TGTGCCAGCAGTTTTTTGTGGCGGGGGATGGACACAGATACGCAGTATTTT. The encoded protein is CASSFLWRGMDTDTQYF. The chain uses TRBV28 and TRBJ2-3; 7 bases are a match to TRBD2. Germline V gene data show CDR1 as MDHEN and CDR2 as SYDVKM. The CDR3 spans 17 residues. The junction had 11 bases not matched to a gene; V was cut back by 3 bases and J by 2 bases.

This sequence joins TRBV2 and TRBJ1-2, with 7 bases fitting TRBD1. CDR1 is SNHLY, CDR2 FYNNEI, per germline. Germline trimming cut 2 bases from V and 1 base from J; bases unmatched to any gene: 7. The CDR3 is 16 residues long. CDR3 DNA: TGTGCCAGCAGTGAATCGACAGGGCGATTTAACTATGGCTACACCTTC. It translates to CASSESTGRFNYGYTF.

Here the CDR3 DNA reads TGTGCCAGCAGTCGCTGGGCCAGTCCAAACTATGGCTACACCTTC. Translated, it gives CASSRWASPNYGYTF. The V gene is TRBV6-5, the J gene TRBJ1-2; D remains unclear. CDR1 and CDR2 from the germline V gene are MNHEY and SVGAGI. The CDR3 loop spans 15 amino acids. V lost 5 bases, J lost 2 bases, and 15 bases lay in between.

The chain carries TRBV19 and TRBJ2-2; maybe TRBD2 (5 bases). CDR3 length: 12 amino acids. Germline loops: CDR1 LNHDA, CDR2 SQIVND (reference sequence). Trimming left V 5 bases short and J 6 bases short, with 7 bases between. The CDR3 DNA reads as TGTGCCAGTAGTGAGGGCGCCGGGGAGCTGTTTTTT. Its translation: CASSEGAGELFF.

This clone was observed a single time. J is TRBJ2-1 and V is TRBV12-5, with D possibly matching TRBD2 (7 bases). V shed 1 base and J shed 6 bases, with 10 bases lying between them. Germline CDR1 reads LGHNT; CDR2 reads FRNRAP. This CDR3 contains 14 residues. The CDR3 coding sequence is TGTGCTAGTGGTTTGGGCGGGGGCCGCAATGAGCAGTTCTTC. Its protein product is CASGLGGGRNEQFF.

The V and J genes are TRBV7-2 and TRBJ1-3; 7 bases agree with TRBD1. The CDR3 totals 15 residues. Germline values: CDR1 SGHTA, CDR2 FQGNSA. V was pared by 3 bases and J by 4 bases, with 6 bases of the junction left unmatched. CDR3 residues: CASSFTGEIGNTIYF. In nucleotides, the CDR3 is TGTGCCAGCAGCTTTACAGGGGAAATAGGAAACACCATATATTTT.

This CDR3 is CASSLAQPGGHADTQYF. Written as DNA, the CDR3 is TGTGCCAGCAGCTTAGCGCAACCGGGGGGACACGCAGATACGCAGTATTTT. The chain couples TRBV7-2 to TRBJ2-3; maybe TRBD2 (7 bases). Germline V CDR1 and CDR2: SGHTA, FQGNSA. CDR3 length equals 17 residues. V lost 0 bases, J lost 4 bases, and 17 bases lay in between.

The chain recombines TRBV18 with TRBJ2-7, with 10 bases matching TRBD1. The CDR3 runs to 15 residues. Germline lookup yields CDR1 KGHSH and CDR2 LQKENI. V gave up 3 bases and J gave up 3 bases; unmatched junction bases: 5. Here the CDR3 DNA reads TGTGCCAGCTCACCCGGGACAGGGGACAACTACGAGCAGTACTTC. It translates to CASSPGTGDNYEQYF.

The chain uses TRBV2 and TRBJ1-1; no firm D call. The CDR3 has 13 residues. Germline CDR1 reads SNHLY; CDR2 reads FYNNEI. V dropped 8 bases and J dropped 1 base, with 11 bases sitting between them. Here the CDR3 reads CASRTEKNTEAFF. The CDR3 coding sequence is TGTGCCAGCCGGACGGAGAAGAACACTGAAGCTTTCTTT.

This sequence joins TRBV2 and TRBJ2-1; no reliable D call. V gave up 9 bases and J gave up 4 bases, with 7 bases separating them. The CDR3 runs 11 residues. From germline, CDR1 is SNHLY and CDR2 FYNNEI. The CDR3: CASSPYNEQFF. CDR3 bases: TGTGCCAGTTCCCCATACAATGAGCAGTTCTTC. Full variable domain (remainder filled in from reference TRBV2 and TRBJ2-1): EPEVTQTPSHQVTQMGQEVILRCVPISNHLYFYWYRQILGQKVEFLVSFYNNEISEKSEIFDDQFSVERPDGSNFTLKIRSTKLEDSAMYFCASSPYNEQFFGPGTRLTVL.

The V call is TRBV7-2, the J call TRBJ2-7; 8 nucleotides match TRBD1. V lost 3 bases, J lost 2 bases, and 3 bases stayed unmatched. The length of the CDR3 is 14 residues. Germline V lookup: CDR1 SGHTA, CDR2 FQGNSA. CDR3 region: CASSLDREAYEQYF. For the CDR3, the DNA is TGTGCCAGCAGCTTGGACAGGGAGGCCTACGAGCAGTACTTC.

The chain employs TRBV5-1 and TRBJ1-2; D unresolved. V was trimmed by 4 bases and J by 1 base, leaving 17 bases between them. The CDR3 loop spans 16 amino acids. Per germline, CDR1 SGHRS and CDR2 YFSETQ. The CDR3 DNA follows: TGCGCCAGCAGCCCCACTGGACCCTCAGTTAACTATGGCTACACCTTC. Encoded protein: CASSPTGPSVNYGYTF.

The chain links TRBV7-2 to TRBJ2-3; unclear D gene. The V and J ends lost 3 bases and 4 bases respectively, with 8 bases between them. CDR1 is SGHTA, CDR2 FQGNSA, per germline. This CDR3 has 13 residues. For the CDR3, the DNA is TGTGCCAGCAGCTTTACCGAGGCAGATACGCAGTATTTT. Protein product: CASSFTEADTQYF.

V usage is TRBV6-5 and J usage is TRBJ2-3, with 10 nucleotides matching TRBD1. Germline CDR1 is MNHEY and CDR2 is SVGAGI. J was trimmed by 2 bases and V by 5 bases; bases with no gene match: 4. The CDR3 length is 15 residues. The CDR3 DNA reads as TGTGCCAGCAGTAGACGACAGGGGGCCACAGATACGCAGTATTTT. It specifies CASSRRQGATDTQYF.

The chain carries TRBV29-1 and TRBJ2-2, with 12 bases identical to TRBD2. V lost 5 bases to trimming and J lost 0 bases; unmatched junction nucleotides: 1. CDR3 length: 15 residues. Germline V gives CDR1 SQVTM, CDR2 ANQGSEA. The CDR3 loop is CSVRTSGANTGELFF. The CDR3 coding sequence is TGCAGCGTTCGGACTAGCGGGGCGAACACCGGGGAGCTGTTTTTT.

Worth noting for this clone: With a much larger clone just one base away, this may be a read error. The chain uses TRBV5-4 and TRBJ2-5; D is unclear. Trimming shortened V by 2 bases and J by 1 base, and 3 bases separated the two germline ends. This CDR3 spans 12 amino acids. The V gene's germline CDR1 is SGHNT and CDR2 YYREEE (reference sequence). CDR3 amino acids: CASSFSQETQYF. The CDR3 DNA follows: TGTGCCAGCAGCTTTAGCCAAGAGACCCAGTACTTC.

The chain joins TRBV2 to TRBJ2-1; weak D call: TRBD2 (5 bases). The CDR3 spans 14 residues. The ends were cut back, 7 bases at V and 4 bases at J, with 14 bases in the middle. In germline, CDR1 is SNHLY, CDR2 FYNNEI. The CDR3 DNA is TGTGCCAGCACTGCGGGCCGCTCTTACAATGAGCAGTTCTTC. Translation gives CASTAGRSYNEQFF.

The chain uses TRBV18 and TRBJ2-5, with TRBD1 as a possible D gene (7 bases). The CDR3 consists of 13 residues. Between the trimmed V and J ends, which lost 6 bases and 1 base, there was a span of 9 bases. CDR1 KGHSH and CDR2 LQKENI come from the germline V gene. The CDR3 sequence is CASSRDSQETQYF. CDR3 nucleotide sequence: TGTGCCAGCTCGCGGGACAGCCAAGAGACCCAGTACTTC.

CDR3 nucleotides: TGTGCCAGCAGGCCGACATCCAACGAGCAGTACTTC. It translates to CASRPTSNEQYF. The chain recombines TRBV6-5 with TRBJ2-7; D remains ambiguous. V gave up 6 bases and J gave up 5 bases, with 11 bases separating them. This CDR3 is built from 12 residues. Germline CDR1 MNHEY, CDR2 SVGAGI.

The chain employs TRBV29-1 and TRBJ1-2; D is possibly TRBD1 (6 bases). Trimming shortened V by 2 bases and J by 4 bases, and 11 bases separated the two germline ends. Germline V gives CDR1 SQVTM, CDR2 ANQGSEA. This CDR3 is built from 13 residues. DNA of the CDR3: TGCAGCGTTGAAAAGGGGGTCGGCTATGGCTACACCTTC. Its protein is CSVEKGVGYGYTF.

The chain has TRBV19 and TRBJ2-7, with a possible D match to TRBD2 (7 bases). Germline CDR1 LNHDA, CDR2 SQIVND (reference sequence). V was shortened by 8 bases and J by 1 base, with 18 bases between the two germline ends. The CDR3 is 15 residues long. For the CDR3, the DNA is TGTGCCAGTCACCGTAGGGGGGGGCCTTCCTACGAGCAGTACTTC. Encoded protein: CASHRRGGPSYEQYF.

The chain has TRBV27 and TRBJ2-2, with 11 bases identical to TRBD2. Germline CDR1 MNHEY, CDR2 SMNVEV (reference sequence). J gave up 5 bases and V 5 bases, and 7 bases lay outside the gene matches. This CDR3 spans 16 amino acids. The CDR3 spells CASSTTSGGRTGELFF. CDR3 coding DNA: TGTGCCAGCAGTACAACTAGCGGGGGCCGAACCGGGGAGCTGTTTTTT.

The rearrangement uses TRBV30 and TRBJ2-3; D is unclear. Looked up from germline, CDR1 is GTSNPN and CDR2 is SVGIG (reference sequence). With 1 base removed from V and 4 bases from J, the gap between germline ends came to 6 bases. The length of the CDR3 is 12 residues. The CDR3 sequence: CAWSEDPDTQYF. CDR3 sequence (DNA): TGTGCCTGGAGTGAAGACCCAGATACGCAGTATTTT.

This chain uses TRBV7-2 with TRBJ1-1, with D possibly being TRBD1 (6 bases). V lost 2 bases and J lost 3, with 10 bases in between. The V gene's germline CDR1 is SGHTA and CDR2 FQGNSA. This CDR3 is built from 14 residues. The CDR3 coding sequence is TGTGCCAGCAGCTTATACAGGGTCGACACTGAAGCTTTCTTT. This encodes CASSLYRVDTEAFF.

This chain uses TRBV18 with TRBJ1-4, with D possibly TRBD1 on 5 matching bases. Trimming shortened V by 0 bases and J by 8 bases, and 13 bases separated the two germline ends. The CDR3 has 15 residues. Germline V lookup: CDR1 KGHSH, CDR2 LQKENI. The CDR3 sequence is CASSPPGGVYEKLFF. The CDR3 DNA follows: TGTGCCAGCTCACCACCTGGGGGTGTCTACGAAAAACTGTTTTTT.